Each of the 2 T cell receptor beta chains below was sequenced from the same sample in a study of blood T cells in healthy people across ages. Using a J-beta primer mix together with a sample-barcoded 5' primer, a second PCR was run for about 7 to 12 cycles. From the 5' RACE reads, TCRdb called clonotypes with MiXCR, one entry per CDR3 protein. Altogether roughly 1,700,000 distinct CDR3 sequences are present, 28% being singletons, with the ten largest covering roughly 8.2%. Specimen: blood. These receptor sequences come from a woman younger than 45 in good health.

This clonotype has more than one count but fewer than ten. CDR3 loop: CASGGWGNYGYTF. CDR3 DNA: TGTGCCAGCGGCGGCTGGGGGAACTATGGCTACACCTTC. The rearrangement joins TRBV7-2 to TRBJ1-2, with D perhaps TRBD1 (5 bases). The CDR3 has 13 residues. V lost 8 bases, J lost 2 bases, and 12 bases lay in between. Germline V lookup: CDR1 SGHTA, CDR2 FQGNSA.

The chain carries TRBV12-3 or TRBV12-4 and TRBJ2-7, with D perhaps given as TRBD1 or TRBD2 (5 bases each). There are 16 residues in the CDR3. V lost 2 bases and J 0 bases, leaving 14 bases between the germline ends. The CDR3 protein is CASSLMSAGSSYEQYF. CDR3 nucleotide sequence: TGTGCCAGCAGTTTAATGTCCGCAGGGAGCTCCTACGAGCAGTACTTC.